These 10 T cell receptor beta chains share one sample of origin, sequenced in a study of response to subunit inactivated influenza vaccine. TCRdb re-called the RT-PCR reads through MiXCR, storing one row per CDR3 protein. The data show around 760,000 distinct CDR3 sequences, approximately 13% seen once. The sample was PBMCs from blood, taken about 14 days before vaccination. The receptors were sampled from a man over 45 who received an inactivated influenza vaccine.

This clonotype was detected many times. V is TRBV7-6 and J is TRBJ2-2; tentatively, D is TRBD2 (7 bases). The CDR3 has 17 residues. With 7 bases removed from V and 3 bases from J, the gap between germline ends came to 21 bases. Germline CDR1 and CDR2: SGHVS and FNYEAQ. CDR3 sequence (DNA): TGTGCCAGCAACCCCCGGGTGGGGGGGGGCCACACCGGGGAGCTGTTTTTT. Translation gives CASNPRVGGGHTGELFF. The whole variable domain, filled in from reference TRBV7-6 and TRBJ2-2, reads GAGVSQSPRYKVTKRGQDVALRCDPISGHVSLYWYRQALGQGPEFLTYFNYEAQQDKSGLPNDRFSAERPEGSISTLTIQRTEQRDSAMYRCASNPRVGGGHTGELFFGEGSRLTVL.

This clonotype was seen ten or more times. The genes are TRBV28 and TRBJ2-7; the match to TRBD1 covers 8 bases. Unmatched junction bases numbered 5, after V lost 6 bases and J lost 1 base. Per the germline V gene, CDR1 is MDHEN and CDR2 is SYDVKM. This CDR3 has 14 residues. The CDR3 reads CASRWGQASYEQYF. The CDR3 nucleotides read TGTGCCAGCAGATGGGGACAGGCGTCCTACGAGCAGTACTTC.

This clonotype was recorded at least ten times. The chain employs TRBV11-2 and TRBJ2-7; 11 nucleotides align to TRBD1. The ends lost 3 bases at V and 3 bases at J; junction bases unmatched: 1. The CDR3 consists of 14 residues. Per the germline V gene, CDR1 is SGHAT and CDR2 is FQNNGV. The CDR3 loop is CASSLGQGDYEQYF. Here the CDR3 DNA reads TGTGCCAGCAGCTTGGGACAGGGGGACTACGAGCAGTACTTC.

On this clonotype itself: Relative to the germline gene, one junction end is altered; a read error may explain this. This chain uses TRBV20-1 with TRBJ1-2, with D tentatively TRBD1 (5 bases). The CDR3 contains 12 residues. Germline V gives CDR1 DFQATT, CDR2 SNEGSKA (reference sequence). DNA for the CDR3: TGCAGTGCTAGAGATCGACCCGGGACGCCCATCTTC. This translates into CSARDRPGTPIF.

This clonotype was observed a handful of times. The CDR3 bases are TGTGCCAGCAGCTTATCGCGTGGACGGCGGTACGAGCAGTACTTC. Translation: CASSLSRGRRYEQYF. This chain connects TRBV7-2 to TRBJ2-7; unclear D gene. The CDR3 has 15 amino acids. V was pared by 2 bases and J by 4 bases, with 15 bases between. CDR1 is SGHTA and CDR2 is FQGNSA in the germline V gene.

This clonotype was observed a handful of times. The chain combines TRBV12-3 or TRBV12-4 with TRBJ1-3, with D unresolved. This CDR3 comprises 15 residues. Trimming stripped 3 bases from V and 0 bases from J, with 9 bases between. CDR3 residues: CASSLTVSSGNTIYF. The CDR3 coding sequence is TGTGCCAGCAGTTTGACCGTTTCCTCTGGAAACACCATATATTTT.

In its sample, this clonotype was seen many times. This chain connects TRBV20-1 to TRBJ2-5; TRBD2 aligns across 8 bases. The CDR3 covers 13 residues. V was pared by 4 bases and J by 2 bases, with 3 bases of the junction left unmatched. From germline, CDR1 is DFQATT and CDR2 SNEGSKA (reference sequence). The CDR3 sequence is CSATSGLQETQYF. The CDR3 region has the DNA TGCAGTGCTACTAGCGGGTTACAAGAGACCCAGTACTTC.

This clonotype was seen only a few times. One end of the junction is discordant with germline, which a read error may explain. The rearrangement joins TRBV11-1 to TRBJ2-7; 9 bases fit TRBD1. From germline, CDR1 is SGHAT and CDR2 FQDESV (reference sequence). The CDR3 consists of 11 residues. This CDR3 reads CASSQDRDRVF. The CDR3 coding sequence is TGTGCCAGCAGCCAAGACCGGGACAGGGTCTTC.

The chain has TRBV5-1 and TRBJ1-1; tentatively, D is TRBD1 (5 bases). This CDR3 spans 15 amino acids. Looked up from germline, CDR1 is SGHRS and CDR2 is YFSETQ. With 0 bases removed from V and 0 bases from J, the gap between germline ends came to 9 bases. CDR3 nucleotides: TGCGCCAGCAGCTTGGATCCAGGGATGAACACTGAAGCTTTCTTT. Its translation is CASSLDPGMNTEAFF.

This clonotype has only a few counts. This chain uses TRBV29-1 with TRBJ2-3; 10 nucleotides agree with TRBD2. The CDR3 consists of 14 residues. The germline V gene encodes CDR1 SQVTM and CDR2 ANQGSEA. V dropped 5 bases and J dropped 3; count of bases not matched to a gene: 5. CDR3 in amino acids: CSVSRTSGTDTQYF. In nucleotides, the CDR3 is TGCAGCGTTTCTCGGACTAGCGGAACAGATACGCAGTATTTT.